A single sample is the source of the 28 T cell receptor beta chains below, sequenced in a study of blood T cell repertoires in COVID-19 (dated by TCRdb to the early 2020s). Libraries came from the immunoSEQ multiplex PCR assay. TCRdb limited this immuneACCESS table to in-frame rearrangements with V and J called. A share of clones is missing; checked studies link under half to unresolved V genes, and the rest is unexplained. The sample has a few hundred thousand clones on record, about 84% of them singletons. The top ten hold around 7.4% of the sample. Material: PBMCs or T cells enriched from blood (not recorded which). The receptors were sampled from a woman in her thirties or forties with acute COVID-19.

The V call is TRBV13, the J call TRBJ2-3, with D possibly being TRBD2 (7 bases). V was pared by 8 bases and J by 4 bases, with 16 bases between. The length of the CDR3 is 14 residues. The germline gives CDR1 PRHDT, CDR2 FYEKMQ (reference sequence). Here the CDR3 reads CASGGAQVPDTQYF. The CDR3 DNA reads TGTGCCAGCGGGGGGGCGCAGGTCCCAGATACGCAGTATTTT.

This clone has more than one count but fewer than ten. The genes are TRBV3-1 (or the pseudogene TRBV3-2) and TRBJ2-5, with 10 bases aligning to TRBD2. Germline values: CDR1 LGHDT, CDR2 YNNKEL (reference sequence). This CDR3 is 17 amino acids long. The junction had 8 bases not matched to a gene; V was cut back by 2 bases and J by 2 bases. The CDR3 sequence is CASSQFRTSGLQETQYF. The CDR3 nucleotides read TGTGCCAGCAGCCAATTCCGGACTAGCGGACTACAAGAGACCCAGTACTTC.

The sample holds one count of this clone. The J gene is TRBJ1-2, the V gene TRBV5-4, with 10 bases identical to TRBD1. Trimming cost V 4 bases and J 4 bases; bases outside gene matches: 4. This CDR3 contains 14 residues. Germline V gives CDR1 SGHNT, CDR2 YYREEE (reference sequence). The CDR3 DNA reads as TGTGCCAGCAGCCCGACAGGGGGCGGCTATGGCTACACCTTC. This gives the protein CASSPTGGGYGYTF.

The rearrangement joins TRBV10-1 to TRBJ2-3, with 8 bases identical to TRBD2. This CDR3 comprises 15 residues. The V gene's germline CDR1 is WNHNN and CDR2 SYGVQD (reference sequence). J gave up 6 bases and V 3 bases, and 8 bases lay outside the gene matches. In DNA, the CDR3 is TGCGCCAGCAGTGAAGAAGGGACTAGTACTGATACGCAGTATTTT. Translating gives CASSEEGTSTDTQYF.

This chain joins TRBV7-8 and TRBJ1-2; D may be TRBD1 (5 bases). The V and J ends lost 7 bases and 8 bases respectively, with 20 bases between them. The CDR3 runs to 14 residues. CDR1 and CDR2 (germline): SGHVS, FQNEAQ. CDR3 residues: CASTPGSGTEGYTF. The DNA of the CDR3 is TGTGCCAGCACCCCAGGGTCGGGTACGGAGGGCTACACCTTC.

This clone was picked up one time. The rearrangement uses TRBV28 and TRBJ1-2; D is unclear. CDR1 and CDR2 (germline): MDHEN, SYDVKM. This CDR3 spans 11 amino acids. V lost 5 bases and J lost 8, with 9 bases in between. The CDR3 loop is CASSRGWGYTF. The CDR3 nucleotides are TGTGCCAGCAGTCGGGGATGGGGCTACACCTTC.

The rearrangement links TRBV28 to TRBJ1-5, with 7 bases fitting TRBD1. V was clipped by 5 bases and J by 3 bases; unmatched bases: 4. CDR3 size: 14 residues. Germline lookup yields CDR1 MDHEN and CDR2 SYDVKM. The CDR3 loop reads CASSLGTANQPQHF. The CDR3 coding sequence is TGTGCCAGCAGTCTCGGGACAGCCAATCAGCCCCAGCATTTT.

The V and J genes are TRBV27 and TRBJ2-3; TRBD2 agrees at 12 bases. V dropped 4 bases and J dropped 3; count of bases not matched to a gene: 2. Germline CDR1 MNHEY, CDR2 SMNVEV (reference sequence). The CDR3 loop spans 15 amino acids. CDR3 DNA: TGTGCCAGCAGTTCCGGACTAGCGGGGACAGATACGCAGTATTTT. It specifies CASSSGLAGTDTQYF.

The chain uses TRBV7-3 and TRBJ1-2, with 7 nucleotides matching TRBD1. V lost 5 bases to trimming and J lost 6 bases; unmatched junction nucleotides: 3. CDR1 is SGHTA and CDR2 is FQGTGA in the germline V gene. The CDR3 is 12 amino acids. In DNA, the CDR3 is TGTGCCAGCAGCACGGGACAGCATGGCTACACCTTC. It specifies CASSTGQHGYTF.

The chain's CDR3 is CASTKRVKNSPLHF. The CDR3 DNA reads as TGTGCCAGCACCAAACGGGTCAAAAATTCACCCCTCCACTTT. V is TRBV6-6 and J is TRBJ1-6; no clear D. V was cut by 7 bases and J by 7 bases, with 14 bases left in between. Germline values: CDR1 MNHNY, CDR2 SVGAGI (reference sequence). This CDR3 has 14 amino acids.

This clone appeared once. This sequence joins TRBV7-3 and TRBJ2-1, with D perhaps TRBD2 (6 bases). CDR1 is SGHTA, CDR2 FQGTGA, per germline. The CDR3 is made up of 16 amino acids. Trimming stripped 3 bases from V and 5 bases from J, with 17 bases between. CDR3 residues: CASSFTGGAQNNEQFF. Here the CDR3 DNA reads TGTGCCAGCAGCTTCACAGGCGGGGCCCAAAACAATGAGCAGTTCTTC. The whole variable domain, filled in from reference TRBV7-3 and TRBJ2-1, reads GAGVSQTPSNKVTEKGKYVELRCDPISGHTALYWYRQSLGQGPEFLIYFQGTGAADDSGLPNDRFFAVRPEGSVSTLKIQRTERGDSAVYLCASSFTGGAQNNEQFFGPGTRLTVL.

The J gene is TRBJ1-2, the V gene TRBV6-5; 10 positions agree with TRBD1. CDR1 is MNHEY and CDR2 is SVGAGI in the germline V gene. Unmatched junction bases numbered 9, after V lost 9 bases and J lost 5 bases. This CDR3 contains 14 residues. This chain's CDR3 is CASRGTGVRYGYTF. The CDR3 DNA sequence: TGTGCCAGTAGGGGGACAGGGGTGCGGTATGGCTACACCTTC.

The chain couples TRBV27 to TRBJ2-5; 12 nucleotides align to TRBD2. Unmatched junction bases numbered 13, after V lost 6 bases and J lost 5 bases. This CDR3 is built from 17 residues. The V gene's germline CDR1 is MNHEY and CDR2 SMNVEV (reference sequence). This CDR3 reads CASSPRTSGASLETQYF. CDR3 nucleotides: TGTGCCAGCAGCCCACGGACTAGCGGGGCATCTCTGGAGACCCAGTACTTC.

The DNA for the CDR3 is TGTGCCAGCAGTTACCTCCGGACAGGGGGCGCGAAAGATACGCAGTATTTT. This gives the protein CASSYLRTGGAKDTQYF. This rearrangement joins TRBV6-2 or TRBV6-3 to TRBJ2-3, with 11 bases aligning to TRBD1. Germline CDR1 MNHEY, CDR2 SVGEGT. J gave up 5 bases and V 2 bases, and 9 bases lay outside the gene matches. The CDR3 contains 17 residues.

The gene calls are TRBV5-4 and TRBJ1-4, with TRBD1 matching over 8 bases. The germline gives CDR1 SGHNT, CDR2 YYREEE (reference sequence). CDR3 length: 16 residues. Losses at the gene ends were 0 bases for V and 6 bases for J; bases not matched to a gene: 7. The CDR3 DNA reads TGTGCCAGCAGCTTGGGCGGTCAGGGGGCTTATGAAAAACTGTTTTTT. This codes for CASSLGGQGAYEKLFF.

This clone was counted between two and nine times. This chain connects TRBV5-5 to TRBJ1-3; D not resolved. CDR3 length: 17 residues. Trimming removed 0 bases at V and 2 bases at J, with 15 bases between. Germline V gene sequence: CDR1 SGHKS, CDR2 YYEKEE (reference sequence). The CDR3 is CASSLAGIGGTGNTIYF. In DNA form, the CDR3 reads TGTGCCAGCAGCTTGGCTGGGATAGGAGGCACTGGAAACACCATATATTTT.

The rearrangement links TRBV10-3 to TRBJ2-3, with a possible D match to TRBD2 (6 bases). The CDR3 has 20 amino acids. Germline V gene data show CDR1 as ENHRY and CDR2 as SYGVKD. Trimming left V 7 bases short and J 1 base short, with 30 bases between. This CDR3 reads CAINPEGTLSESVRTDTQYF. In DNA form, the CDR3 reads TGTGCCATCAACCCGGAAGGGACTCTTTCGGAGTCTGTTCGCACAGATACGCAGTATTTT.

This chain joins TRBV2 and TRBJ2-1; D is unresolved. CDR1 SNHLY and CDR2 FYNNEI come from the germline V gene. This CDR3 region has 10 residues. The V end was cut by 7 bases, the J end by 10 bases, with 8 bases between. CDR3 in amino acids: CASTVREQFF. The DNA of the CDR3 is TGTGCCAGCACCGTCCGGGAGCAGTTCTTC.

The rearrangement links TRBV7-9 to TRBJ1-6; 10 bases line up with TRBD1. Trimming cost V 5 bases and J 10 bases; bases outside gene matches: 5. The CDR3 length is 14 residues. Germline-derived CDR1 and CDR2 are SEHNR and FQNEAQ (reference sequence). In DNA form, the CDR3 reads TGTGCCAGCAGCATAGGACAGGGGGGGTCACCCCTCCACTTT. Amino acid sequence: CASSIGQGGSPLHF.

The V gene is TRBV30, the J gene TRBJ1-1; TRBD1 matches 7 bases. The CDR3 totals 13 residues. Trimming at V came to 0 bases and at J to 6 bases, leaving 4 bases not matched to a gene. The germline CDR1 and CDR2 sequences are GTSNPN and SVGIG (reference sequence). CDR3 nucleotide sequence: TGTGCCTGGAGTGTAGGCAGGGGGGCTGAAGCTTTCTTT. Protein sequence: CAWSVGRGAEAFF.

V gene TRBV2 combines with J gene TRBJ2-7, with D maybe TRBD2 (5 bases). Germline V gene lookup returns CDR1 SNHLY and CDR2 FYNNEI. Trimming cost V 4 bases and J 0 bases, with 7 bases left between them. This CDR3 comprises 13 residues. The CDR3 DNA follows: TGTGCCAGCAGTGGGGAGAGCTCCTACGAGCAGTACTTC. Amino acids: CASSGESSYEQYF.

This clone was observed a few times. The chain carries TRBV6-2 or TRBV6-3 and TRBJ1-4; D is ambiguous. The germline V and J ends were trimmed by 5 bases and 5 bases, with 9 bases remaining between them. The V gene's germline CDR1 is MNHEY and CDR2 SVGEGT. This CDR3 has 13 residues. This CDR3 is CASSQVLNEKLFF. CDR3 DNA sequence: TGTGCCAGCAGTCAAGTACTAAATGAAAAACTGTTTTTT.

The chain joins TRBV5-1 to TRBJ1-1; tentative D call: TRBD1 (6 bases). V lost 6 bases and J lost 1, with 10 bases in between. The CDR3 is 13 amino acids. The V gene's germline CDR1 is SGHRS and CDR2 YFSETQ. The CDR3, as DNA: TGCGCCAGCAACAGGGAAGGGAACACTGAAGCTTTCTTT. Translated: CASNREGNTEAFF.

This clone was found a few times. The V and J genes are TRBV29-1 and TRBJ2-1; tentatively, D is TRBD2 (7 bases). The V gene lost 1 base and the J gene lost 5 bases, with 15 bases spanning the gap. Per the germline V gene, CDR1 is SQVTM and CDR2 is ANQGSEA. The CDR3 is 15 amino acids. The CDR3 is CSVEVGGGHDNEQFF. CDR3 in DNA: TGCAGCGTTGAAGTGGGCGGGGGCCACGACAATGAGCAGTTCTTC.

This clone showed up just once. This rearrangement joins TRBV27 to TRBJ2-5; 14 bases align to TRBD2. This CDR3 has 15 amino acids. Germline V gene sequence: CDR1 MNHEY, CDR2 SMNVEV (reference sequence). V was pared by 3 bases and J by 4 bases, with 1 base of the junction left unmatched. CDR3 in amino acids: CASSFGLAGGETQYF. CDR3 DNA: TGTGCCAGCAGTTTTGGACTAGCGGGAGGAGAGACCCAGTACTTC.

The rearrangement joins TRBV6-5 to TRBJ1-5; D remains unclear. V lost 2 bases and J 5 bases, leaving 10 bases between the germline ends. Germline loops: CDR1 MNHEY, CDR2 SVGAGI. CDR3 length: 14 residues. The DNA for the CDR3 is TGTGCCAGCAGTTACGGGCAGTCATATCAGCCCCAGCATTTT. Its translation: CASSYGQSYQPQHF.

The V call is TRBV4-1, the J call TRBJ2-5; TRBD1 is a possible D gene (6 bases). The CDR3 length is 15 residues. Trimming removed 2 bases at V and 1 base at J, with 11 bases between. CDR1 and CDR2 from the germline V gene are MGHRA and YSYEKL. The CDR3 spells CASSQPTGPQETQYF. CDR3 DNA: TGCGCCAGCAGCCAACCCACAGGGCCCCAAGAGACCCAGTACTTC.

The chain employs TRBV24-1 and TRBJ2-3, with D perhaps matching TRBD1 (6 bases). V dropped 4 bases and J dropped 6 bases, with 13 bases sitting between them. The CDR3 has 14 residues. Germline V gene sequence: CDR1 KGHDR, CDR2 SFDVKD. The CDR3 DNA reads as TGTGCCACCAGTGAGCTCCACAGGGACGATACGCAGTATTTT. This encodes CATSELHRDDTQYF.